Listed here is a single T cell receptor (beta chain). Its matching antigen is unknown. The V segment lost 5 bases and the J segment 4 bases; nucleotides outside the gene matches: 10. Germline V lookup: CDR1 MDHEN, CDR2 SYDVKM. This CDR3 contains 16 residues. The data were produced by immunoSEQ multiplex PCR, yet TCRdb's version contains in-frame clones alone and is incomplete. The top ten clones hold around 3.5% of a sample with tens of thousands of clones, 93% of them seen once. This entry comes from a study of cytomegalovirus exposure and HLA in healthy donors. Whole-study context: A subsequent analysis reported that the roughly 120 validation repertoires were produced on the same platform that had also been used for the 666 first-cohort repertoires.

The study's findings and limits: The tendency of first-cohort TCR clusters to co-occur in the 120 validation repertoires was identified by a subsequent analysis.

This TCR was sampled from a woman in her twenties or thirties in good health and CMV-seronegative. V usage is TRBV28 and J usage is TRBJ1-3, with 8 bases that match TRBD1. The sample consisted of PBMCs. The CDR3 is CASSLGQGRSGNTIYF. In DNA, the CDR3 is TGTGCCAGCAGTCTTGGACAGGGAAGGTCCGGAAACACCATATATTTT.